This paragraph reports one T cell receptor (beta chain). These data come from a study of T cells in narcolepsy. Germline V gene lookup returns CDR1 LNHDA and CDR2 SQIVND (reference sequence). The ends lost 5 bases at V and 1 base at J; junction bases unmatched: 10. CDR3 size: 18 residues. Using immunoSEQ multiplex PCR, the repertoire was profiled, and TCRdb retains in-frame clones only, with some absent. The data contain 30,000 to 40,000 clones, around 84% of them singletons. The sequencing input was memory (CD45RA-) CD4+ T cells from blood. The origin of this receptor is a human donor in good health. V usage is TRBV19 and J usage is TRBJ2-1; 11 nucleotides agree with TRBD2. CDR3 DNA: TGTGCCAGTAGTTCCCGTCGACTAGCGGGGTCATCCTACAATGAGCAGTTCTTC. It codes for CASSSRRLAGSSYNEQFF.